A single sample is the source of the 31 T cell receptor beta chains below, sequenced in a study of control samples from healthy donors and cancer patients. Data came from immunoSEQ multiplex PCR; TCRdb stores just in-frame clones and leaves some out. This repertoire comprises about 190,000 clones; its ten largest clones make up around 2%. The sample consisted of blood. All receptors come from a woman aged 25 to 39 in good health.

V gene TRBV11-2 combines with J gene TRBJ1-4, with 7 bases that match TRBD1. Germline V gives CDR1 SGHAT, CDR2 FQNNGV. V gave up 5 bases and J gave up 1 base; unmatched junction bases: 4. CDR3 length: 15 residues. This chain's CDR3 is CASSGNRGTNEKLFF. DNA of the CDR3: TGTGCCAGCAGCGGCAACAGGGGAACTAATGAAAAACTGTTTTTT.

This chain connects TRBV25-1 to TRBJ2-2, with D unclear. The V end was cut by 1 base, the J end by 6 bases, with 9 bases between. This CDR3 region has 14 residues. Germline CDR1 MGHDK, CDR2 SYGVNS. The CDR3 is CASSEFGVSGELFF. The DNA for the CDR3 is TGTGCCAGCAGTGAATTTGGGGTTTCCGGGGAGCTGTTTTTT.

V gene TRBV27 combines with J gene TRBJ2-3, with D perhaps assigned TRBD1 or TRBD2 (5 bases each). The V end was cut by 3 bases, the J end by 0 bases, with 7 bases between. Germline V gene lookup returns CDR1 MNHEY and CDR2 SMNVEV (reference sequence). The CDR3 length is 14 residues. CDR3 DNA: TGTGCCAGCAGTTTCCGGGACAGCACAGATACGCAGTATTTT. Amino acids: CASSFRDSTDTQYF.

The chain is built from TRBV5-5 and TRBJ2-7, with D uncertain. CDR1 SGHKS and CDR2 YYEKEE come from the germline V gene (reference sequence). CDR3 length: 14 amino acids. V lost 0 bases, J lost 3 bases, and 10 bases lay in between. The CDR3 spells CASSLEAVSYEQYF. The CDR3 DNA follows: TGTGCCAGCAGCTTGGAGGCAGTTAGCTACGAGCAGTACTTC.

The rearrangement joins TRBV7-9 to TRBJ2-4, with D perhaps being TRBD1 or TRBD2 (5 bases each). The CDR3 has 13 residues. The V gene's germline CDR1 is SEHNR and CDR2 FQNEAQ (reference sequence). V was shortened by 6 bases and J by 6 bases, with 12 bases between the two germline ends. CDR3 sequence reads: CASRGPAGNIQYF. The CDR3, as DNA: TGTGCCAGCAGGGGGCCGGCGGGAAACATTCAGTACTTC.

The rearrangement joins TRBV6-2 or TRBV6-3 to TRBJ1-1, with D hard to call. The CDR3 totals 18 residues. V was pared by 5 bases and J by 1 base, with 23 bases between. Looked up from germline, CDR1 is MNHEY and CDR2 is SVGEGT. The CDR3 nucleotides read TGTGCCAGCAGTAGAGGGTACGGGGAACGCCCTAAGAACACTGAAGCTTTCTTT. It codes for CASSRGYGERPKNTEAFF.

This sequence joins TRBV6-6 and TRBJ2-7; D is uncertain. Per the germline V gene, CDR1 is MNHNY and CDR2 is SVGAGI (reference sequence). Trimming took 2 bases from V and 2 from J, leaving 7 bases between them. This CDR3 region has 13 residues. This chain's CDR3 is CASSYASTYEQYF. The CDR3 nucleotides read TGTGCCAGCAGTTACGCCTCAACCTACGAGCAGTACTTC.

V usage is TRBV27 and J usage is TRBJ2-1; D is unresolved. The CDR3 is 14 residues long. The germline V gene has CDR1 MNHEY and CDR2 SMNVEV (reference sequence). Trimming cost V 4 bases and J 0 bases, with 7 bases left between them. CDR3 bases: TGTGCCAGCAGTTCCCTCAGCTCCTACAATGAGCAGTTCTTC. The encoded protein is CASSSLSSYNEQFF.

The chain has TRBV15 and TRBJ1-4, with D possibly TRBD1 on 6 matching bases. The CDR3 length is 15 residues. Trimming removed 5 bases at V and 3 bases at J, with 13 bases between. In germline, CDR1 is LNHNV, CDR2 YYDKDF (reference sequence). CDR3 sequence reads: CATSGGGAANEKLFF. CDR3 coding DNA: TGTGCCACCAGCGGCGGGGGGGCGGCTAATGAAAAACTGTTTTTT. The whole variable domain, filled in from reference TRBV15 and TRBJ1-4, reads DAMVIQNPRYQVTQFGKPVTLSCSQTLNHNVMYWYQQKSSQAPKLLFHYYDKDFNNEADTPDNFQSRRPNTSFCFLDIRSPGLGDTAMYLCATSGGGAANEKLFFGSGTQLSVL.

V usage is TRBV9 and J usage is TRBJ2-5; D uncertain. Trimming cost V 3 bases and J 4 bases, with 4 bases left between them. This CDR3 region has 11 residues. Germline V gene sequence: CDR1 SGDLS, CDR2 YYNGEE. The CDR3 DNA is TGTGCCAGCAGCGCCGCAGAGACCCAGTACTTC. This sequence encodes CASSAAETQYF. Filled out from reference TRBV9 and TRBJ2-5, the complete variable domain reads DSGVTQTPKHLITATGQRVTLRCSPRSGDLSVYWYQQSLDQGLQFLIQYYNGEERAKGNILERFSAQQFPDLHSELNLSSLELGDSALYFCASSAAETQYFGPGTRLLVL.

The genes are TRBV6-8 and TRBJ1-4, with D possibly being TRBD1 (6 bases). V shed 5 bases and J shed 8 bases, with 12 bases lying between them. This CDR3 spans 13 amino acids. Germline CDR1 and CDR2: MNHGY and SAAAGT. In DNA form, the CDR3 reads TGTGCCAGCAGTCGGACGGGGGGCGAAAAACTGTTTTTT. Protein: CASSRTGGEKLFF.

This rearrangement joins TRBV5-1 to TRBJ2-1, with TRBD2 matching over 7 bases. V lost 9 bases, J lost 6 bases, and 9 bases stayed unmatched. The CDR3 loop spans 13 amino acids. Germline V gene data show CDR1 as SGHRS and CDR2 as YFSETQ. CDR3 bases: TGCGCCATCGCGGGAGACGGTCCCAATGAGCAGTTCTTC. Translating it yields CAIAGDGPNEQFF.

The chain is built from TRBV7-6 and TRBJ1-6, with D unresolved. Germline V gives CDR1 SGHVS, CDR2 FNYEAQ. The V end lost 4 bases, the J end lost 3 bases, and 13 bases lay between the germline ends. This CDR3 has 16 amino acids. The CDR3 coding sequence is TGTGCCAGCAGCTCGGGGTTGTCGATCTATAATTCACCCCTCCACTTT. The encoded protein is CASSSGLSIYNSPLHF. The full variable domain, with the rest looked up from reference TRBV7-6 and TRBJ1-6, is GAGVSQSPRYKVTKRGQDVALRCDPISGHVSLYWYRQALGQGPEFLTYFNYEAQQDKSGLPNDRFSAERPEGSISTLTIQRTEQRDSAMYRCASSSGLSIYNSPLHFGNGTRLTVT.

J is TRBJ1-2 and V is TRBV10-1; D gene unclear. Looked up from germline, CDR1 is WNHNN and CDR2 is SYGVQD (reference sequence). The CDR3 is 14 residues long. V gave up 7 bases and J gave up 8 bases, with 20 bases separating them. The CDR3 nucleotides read TGCGCCAGCACCCCCGGTGGCGGGGATAAGGGCTACACCTTC. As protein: CASTPGGGDKGYTF.

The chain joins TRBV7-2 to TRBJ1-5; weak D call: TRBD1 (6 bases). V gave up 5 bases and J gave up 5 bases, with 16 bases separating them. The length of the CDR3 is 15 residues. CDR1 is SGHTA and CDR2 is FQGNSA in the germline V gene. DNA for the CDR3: TGTGCCAGCAGCGTCACAGGGAGATCAGATCAGCCCCAGCATTTT. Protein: CASSVTGRSDQPQHF.

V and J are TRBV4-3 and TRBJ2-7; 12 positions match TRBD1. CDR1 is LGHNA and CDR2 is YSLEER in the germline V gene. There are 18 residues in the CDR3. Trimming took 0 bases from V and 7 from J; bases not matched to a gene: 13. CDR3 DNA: TGCGCCAGCAGCCAAGAAGTGGGGTTGGGACAGGGGGCGAGGGAGCAGTACTTC. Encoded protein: CASSQEVGLGQGAREQYF.

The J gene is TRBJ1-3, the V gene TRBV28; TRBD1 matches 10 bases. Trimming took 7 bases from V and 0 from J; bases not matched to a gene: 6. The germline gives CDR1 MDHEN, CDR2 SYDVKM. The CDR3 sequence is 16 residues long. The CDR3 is CASIGTGESSGNTIYF. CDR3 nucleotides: TGTGCCAGCATAGGGACAGGGGAATCCTCTGGAAACACCATATATTTT.

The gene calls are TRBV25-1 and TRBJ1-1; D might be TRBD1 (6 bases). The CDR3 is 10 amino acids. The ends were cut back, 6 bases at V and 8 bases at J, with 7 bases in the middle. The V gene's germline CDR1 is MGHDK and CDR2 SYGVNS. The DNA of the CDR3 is TGTGCCAGCAGGGACAGAGAAGCTTTCTTT. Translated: CASRDREAFF.

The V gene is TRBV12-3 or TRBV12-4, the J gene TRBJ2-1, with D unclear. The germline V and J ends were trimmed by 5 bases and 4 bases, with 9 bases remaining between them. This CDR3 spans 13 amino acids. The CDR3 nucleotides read TGTGCCAGCAGTGAGCAGACTTACAATGAGCAGTTCTTC. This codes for CASSEQTYNEQFF.

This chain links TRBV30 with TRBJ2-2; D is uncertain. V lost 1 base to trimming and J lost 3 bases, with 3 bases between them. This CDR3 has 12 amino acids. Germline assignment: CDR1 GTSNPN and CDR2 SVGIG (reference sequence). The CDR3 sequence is CAWSEDTGELFF. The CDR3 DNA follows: TGTGCCTGGAGTGAGGACACCGGGGAGCTGTTTTTT.

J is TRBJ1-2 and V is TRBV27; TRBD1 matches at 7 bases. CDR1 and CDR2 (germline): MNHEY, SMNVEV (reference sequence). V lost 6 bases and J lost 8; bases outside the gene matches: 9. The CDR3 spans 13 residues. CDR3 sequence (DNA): TGTGCCAGCAGCCTACAGGGGCGGAACGGCTACACCTTC. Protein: CASSLQGRNGYTF.

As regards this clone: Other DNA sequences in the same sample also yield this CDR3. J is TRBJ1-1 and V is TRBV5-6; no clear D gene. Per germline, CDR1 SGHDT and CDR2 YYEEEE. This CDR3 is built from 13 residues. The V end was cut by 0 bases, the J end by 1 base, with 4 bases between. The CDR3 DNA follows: TGTGCCAGCAGCTTGGGAGGGAACACTGAAGCTTTCTTT. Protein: CASSLGGNTEAFF.

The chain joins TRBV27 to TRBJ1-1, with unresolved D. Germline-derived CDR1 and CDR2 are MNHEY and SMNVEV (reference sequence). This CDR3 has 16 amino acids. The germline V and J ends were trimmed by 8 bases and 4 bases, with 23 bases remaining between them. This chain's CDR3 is CASGVGRFEGPTEAFF. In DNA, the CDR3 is TGTGCCAGCGGAGTAGGTCGGTTCGAGGGTCCCACTGAAGCTTTCTTT.

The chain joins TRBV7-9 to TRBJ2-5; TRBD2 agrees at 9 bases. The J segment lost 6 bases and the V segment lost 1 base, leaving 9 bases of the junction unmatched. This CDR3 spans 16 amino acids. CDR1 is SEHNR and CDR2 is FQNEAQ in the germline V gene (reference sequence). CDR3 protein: CASSLGSAGGPKTQYF. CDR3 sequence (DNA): TGTGCCAGCAGCTTAGGTTCGGCGGGGGGGCCGAAGACCCAGTACTTC. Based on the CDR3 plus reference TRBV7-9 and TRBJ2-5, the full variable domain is DTGVSQNPRHKITKRGQNVTFRCDPISEHNRLYWYRQTLGQGPEFLTYFQNEAQLEKSRLLSDRFSAERPKGSFSTLEIQRTEQGDSAMYLCASSLGSAGGPKTQYFGPGTRLLVL.

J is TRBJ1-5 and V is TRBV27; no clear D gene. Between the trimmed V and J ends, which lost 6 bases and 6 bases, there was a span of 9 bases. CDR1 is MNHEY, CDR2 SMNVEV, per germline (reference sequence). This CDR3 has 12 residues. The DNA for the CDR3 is TGTGCCAGCAGCCCCCGCGGTCAGCCCCAGCATTTT. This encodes CASSPRGQPQHF.

This chain's CDR3 is CASSLTLLGQKLDEQYF. The DNA of the CDR3 is TGTGCCAGCAGCTTAACCCTCCTCGGACAGAAGCTGGACGAGCAGTACTTC. The chain links TRBV7-6 to TRBJ2-7; weak D call: TRBD1 (6 bases). The V end was cut by 2 bases, the J end by 5 bases, with 22 bases between. There are 17 residues in the CDR3. Looked up from germline, CDR1 is SGHVS and CDR2 is FNYEAQ.

The CDR3 DNA reads as TGTGCCAGTAGTACCGGGACTAGCGGGGTCGAGCAGTACTTC. This translates into CASSTGTSGVEQYF. The genes are TRBV19 and TRBJ2-7, with TRBD2 identical over 13 bases. The CDR3 runs 14 residues. Germline CDR1 reads LNHDA; CDR2 reads SQIVND (reference sequence). Trimming removed 4 bases from V and 6 bases from J; junction bases left unmatched: 3.

CDR3 loop: CASNLTPNTEAFF. The CDR3 DNA is TGTGCCAGCAACCTGACCCCGAACACTGAAGCTTTCTTT. This chain connects TRBV7-8 to TRBJ1-1, with D unresolved. Trimming took off 7 bases at V and 1 base at J, with 10 bases between the two ends. This CDR3 has 13 residues. The germline V gene encodes CDR1 SGHVS and CDR2 FQNEAQ.

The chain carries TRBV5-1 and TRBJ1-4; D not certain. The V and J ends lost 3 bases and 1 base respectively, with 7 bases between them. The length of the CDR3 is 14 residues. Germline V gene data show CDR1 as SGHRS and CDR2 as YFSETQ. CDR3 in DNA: TGCGCCAGCAGCTCTGGCCGAACTAATGAAAAACTGTTTTTT. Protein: CASSSGRTNEKLFF.

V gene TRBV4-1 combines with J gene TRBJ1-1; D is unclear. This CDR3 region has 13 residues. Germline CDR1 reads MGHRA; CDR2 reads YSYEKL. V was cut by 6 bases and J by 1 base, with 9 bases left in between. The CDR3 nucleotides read TGCGCCAGCAGTCCACTGAGGAACACTGAAGCTTTCTTT. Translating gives CASSPLRNTEAFF.

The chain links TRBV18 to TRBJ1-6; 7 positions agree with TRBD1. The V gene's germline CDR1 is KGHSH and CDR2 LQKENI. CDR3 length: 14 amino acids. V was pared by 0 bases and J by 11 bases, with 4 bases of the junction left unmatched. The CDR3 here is CASSPPGGETPLHF. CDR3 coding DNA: TGTGCCAGCTCACCACCAGGGGGCGAGACACCCCTCCACTTT.